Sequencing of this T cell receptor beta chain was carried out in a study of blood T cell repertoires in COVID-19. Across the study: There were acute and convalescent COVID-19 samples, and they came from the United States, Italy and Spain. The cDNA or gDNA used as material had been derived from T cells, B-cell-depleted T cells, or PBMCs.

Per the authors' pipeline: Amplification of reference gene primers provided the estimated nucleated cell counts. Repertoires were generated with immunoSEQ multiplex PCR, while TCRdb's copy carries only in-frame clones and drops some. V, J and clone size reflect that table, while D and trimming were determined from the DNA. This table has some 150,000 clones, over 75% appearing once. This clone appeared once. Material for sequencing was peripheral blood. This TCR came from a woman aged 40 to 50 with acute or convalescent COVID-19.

The CDR3 bases are TGTGCCAGCAGCTTAGGACTAGCGGAAAACTACGAGCAGTACTTC. Protein product: CASSLGLAENYEQYF. The genes are TRBV11-1 and TRBJ2-7; 9 nucleotides agree with TRBD2. In germline, CDR1 is SGHAT, CDR2 FQDESV (reference sequence). The CDR3 consists of 15 residues. J was trimmed by 3 bases and V by 1 base; bases with no gene match: 4.